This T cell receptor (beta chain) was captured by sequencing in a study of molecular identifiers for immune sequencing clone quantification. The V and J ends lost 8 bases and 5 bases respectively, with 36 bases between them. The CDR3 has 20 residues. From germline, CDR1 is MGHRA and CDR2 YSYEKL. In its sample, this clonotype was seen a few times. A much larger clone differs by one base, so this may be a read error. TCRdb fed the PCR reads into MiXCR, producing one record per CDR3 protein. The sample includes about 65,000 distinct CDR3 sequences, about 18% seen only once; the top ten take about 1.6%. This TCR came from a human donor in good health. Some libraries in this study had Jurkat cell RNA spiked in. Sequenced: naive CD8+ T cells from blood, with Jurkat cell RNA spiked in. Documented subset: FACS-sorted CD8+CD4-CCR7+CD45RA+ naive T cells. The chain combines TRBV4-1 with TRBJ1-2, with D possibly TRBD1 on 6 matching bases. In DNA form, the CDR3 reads TGCGCCAGCGGCCGCTCCCGAGTCAGTGTTGTTGCGGGGGCCGGGTATGGCTACACCTTC. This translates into CASGRSRVSVVAGAGYGYTF.